Below are 20 T cell receptor beta chains sequenced from a single sample in a study of blood T cell repertoires in COVID-19. Assay used: immunoSEQ multiplex PCR; TCRdb lists only in-frame clones, some missing. The data hold about 170,000 clones, with 70% to 90% observed a single time. Sequencing used peripheral blood. The receptor source for this set is a woman of 80 years or more with COVID-19, enrolled during active disease.

This chain connects TRBV19 to TRBJ1-1; D remains ambiguous. The CDR3 totals 14 residues. Germline CDR1 is LNHDA and CDR2 is SQIVND (reference sequence). Trimming took 3 bases from V and 1 from J, leaving 9 bases between them. The DNA of the CDR3 is TGTGCCAGTAGTATCATAGGAGCGAACACTGAAGCTTTCTTT. It specifies CASSIIGANTEAFF.

This chain connects TRBV5-1 to TRBJ2-2; D may be TRBD2 (5 bases). CDR1 and CDR2 from the germline V gene are SGHRS and YFSETQ. Trimming shortened V by 4 bases and J by 0 bases, and 16 bases separated the two germline ends. The CDR3 spans 17 residues. The CDR3 nucleotides read TGCGCCAGCAGCCCGGCGGGCCCATTAGCGAACACCGGGGAGCTGTTTTTT. As protein: CASSPAGPLANTGELFF.

The J gene is TRBJ1-5, the V gene TRBV5-1; the D is unclear. Germline loops: CDR1 SGHRS, CDR2 YFSETQ. Trimming removed 1 base from V and 4 bases from J, with 9 bases in between. This CDR3 comprises 14 residues. The CDR3 protein is CASSLRGGNQPQHF. The CDR3 coding sequence is TGCGCCAGCAGCTTGCGGGGTGGGAATCAGCCCCAGCATTTT.

The V call is TRBV9, the J call TRBJ1-6, with D tentatively TRBD1 (6 bases). Germline V gene sequence: CDR1 SGDLS, CDR2 YYNGEE. The CDR3 is 15 residues long. V shed 4 bases and J shed 10 bases, with 18 bases lying between them. The CDR3 nucleotides read TGTGCCAGCAGCTACACTTTGGGTAGGGGGTCACCCCTCCACTTT. This encodes CASSYTLGRGSPLHF.

The chain is built from TRBV6-2 or TRBV6-3 and TRBJ1-1, with 8 bases lining up with TRBD1. Looked up from germline, CDR1 is MNHEY and CDR2 is SVGEGT. Trimming cost V 4 bases and J 0 bases; bases outside gene matches: 4. This CDR3 is 15 amino acids long. CDR3 sequence (DNA): TGTGCCAGCAGTTTCGGACAGGGCGTGAACACTGAAGCTTTCTTT. Encoded protein: CASSFGQGVNTEAFF.

This chain connects TRBV5-1 to TRBJ2-1; 9 bases map to TRBD2. This CDR3 has 16 residues. The V and J ends lost 4 bases and 2 bases, in that order; junction bases with no gene match: 7. CDR1 and CDR2 (germline): SGHRS, YFSETQ. CDR3 DNA: TGCGCCAGCAGCGATGCGGGGGGGCTCACCTACAATGAGCAGTTCTTC. As protein: CASSDAGGLTYNEQFF.

The chain links TRBV19 to TRBJ1-5; D gene ambiguous. Between the trimmed V and J ends, which lost 7 bases and 2 bases, there was a span of 12 bases. The CDR3 runs to 14 residues. Looked up from germline, CDR1 is LNHDA and CDR2 is SQIVND (reference sequence). The CDR3 sequence is CASTPGRGNQPQHF. Written as DNA, the CDR3 is TGTGCCAGTACCCCTGGGAGGGGCAATCAGCCCCAGCATTTT.

The chain employs TRBV3-1 (or the pseudogene TRBV3-2) and TRBJ1-2, with TRBD1 identical over 7 bases. V trimming: 1 base; J trimming: 7 bases; junction bases outside the gene matches: 18. CDR1 and CDR2 (germline): LGHDT, YNNKEL (reference sequence). The CDR3 length is 18 residues. CDR3 DNA: TGTGCCAGCAGCCAAGCTGGATCCGGTTACAGGGGACGACGTGGCTACACCTTC. It specifies CASSQAGSGYRGRRGYTF.

The J gene is TRBJ2-2, the V gene TRBV5-4; 8 nucleotides agree with TRBD2. Germline CDR1 and CDR2: SGHNT and YYREEE (reference sequence). This CDR3 has 17 residues. V gave up 4 bases and J gave up 5 bases; unmatched junction bases: 13. The CDR3: CASSREPGLGPTGELFF. The CDR3 region has the DNA TGTGCCAGCAGCCGAGAACCGGGACTAGGTCCTACCGGGGAGCTGTTTTTT.

The V call is TRBV6-2 or TRBV6-3, the J call TRBJ2-1, with 9 bases that match TRBD1. J gave up 7 bases and V 6 bases, and 19 bases lay outside the gene matches. The CDR3 extends over 18 amino acids. Germline CDR1 is MNHEY and CDR2 is SVGEGT. This chain's CDR3 is CASSKWQALGTGLNEQFF. The CDR3 nucleotides are TGTGCCAGCAGCAAATGGCAAGCCTTGGGGACAGGGTTAAATGAGCAGTTCTTC.

The chain is built from TRBV5-4 and TRBJ2-7, with 7 bases identical to TRBD1. CDR3 length: 16 amino acids. V gave up 4 bases and J gave up 2 bases; unmatched junction bases: 12. CDR1 is SGHNT and CDR2 is YYREEE in the germline V gene (reference sequence). The CDR3, as DNA: TGTGCCAGCAGCCCCCGACAGGGCGGTTCGCCCTACGAGCAGTACTTC. It is translated as CASSPRQGGSPYEQYF.

This chain links TRBV5-5 with TRBJ2-1; perhaps TRBD2 as D (6 bases). CDR3 length: 16 residues. The V end was cut by 0 bases, the J end by 5 bases, with 15 bases between. CDR1 SGHKS and CDR2 YYEKEE come from the germline V gene (reference sequence). CDR3 in amino acids: CASSLDQPGLHNEQFF. As DNA, the CDR3 is TGTGCCAGCAGCTTGGATCAGCCGGGACTCCACAATGAGCAGTTCTTC. Full variable domain (rest looked up from reference TRBV5-5 and TRBJ2-1): DAGVTQSPTHLIKTRGQQVTLRCSPISGHKSVSWYQQVLGQGPQFIFQYYEKEERGRGNFPDRFSARQFPNYSSELNVNALLLGDSALYLCASSLDQPGLHNEQFFGPGTRLTVL.

The sample holds a few counts of this clone. J is TRBJ2-3 and V is TRBV29-1; TRBD1 matches 9 bases. The CDR3 loop spans 14 amino acids. V gave up 5 bases and J gave up 7 bases; unmatched junction bases: 10. Germline V gene sequence: CDR1 SQVTM, CDR2 ANQGSEA. In DNA form, the CDR3 reads TGCAGCGTTAGACCGGGACAGGGAATTAATACGCAGTATTTT. This encodes CSVRPGQGINTQYF.

The chain combines TRBV28 with TRBJ2-5; a weak D match, TRBD1 (6 bases). CDR3 size: 14 residues. Between the trimmed V and J ends, which lost 8 bases and 5 bases, there was a span of 18 bases. Germline values: CDR1 MDHEN, CDR2 SYDVKM. CDR3 sequence: CASGRTGFWETQYF. CDR3 coding DNA: TGTGCCAGCGGACGAACAGGGTTCTGGGAGACCCAGTACTTC.

The V and J genes are TRBV9 and TRBJ2-5, with D maybe TRBD2 (5 bases). CDR3 length: 15 amino acids. Per germline, CDR1 SGDLS and CDR2 YYNGEE. Trimming left V 1 base short and J 4 bases short, with 14 bases between. CDR3 sequence: CASSVNEGAGETQYF. CDR3 sequence (DNA): TGTGCCAGCAGCGTAAACGAGGGAGCCGGAGAGACCCAGTACTTC. The whole variable domain, remainder taken from reference TRBV9 and TRBJ2-5, is DSGVTQTPKHLITATGQRVTLRCSPRSGDLSVYWYQQSLDQGLQFLIQYYNGEERAKGNILERFSAQQFPDLHSELNLSSLELGDSALYFCASSVNEGAGETQYFGPGTRLLVL.

This chain uses TRBV19 with TRBJ1-3; perhaps TRBD1 as D (6 bases). The germline V and J ends were trimmed by 8 bases and 4 bases, with 12 bases remaining between them. The length of the CDR3 is 13 residues. Per germline, CDR1 LNHDA and CDR2 SQIVND (reference sequence). DNA of the CDR3: TGTGCCAGTTGCCGGGGGGCCGGAAACACCATATATTTT. As protein: CASCRGAGNTIYF.

The chain recombines TRBV5-1 with TRBJ1-1, with 7 bases lining up with TRBD1. V lost 4 bases to trimming and J lost 4 bases; unmatched junction nucleotides: 4. The germline V gene has CDR1 SGHRS and CDR2 YFSETQ. This CDR3 has 13 residues. The CDR3 sequence is CASSRPGGTEAFF. As DNA, the CDR3 is TGCGCCAGCAGCCGTCCAGGGGGCACTGAAGCTTTCTTT.

This clone was counted between two and nine times. The chain is built from TRBV18 and TRBJ2-3, with 7 nucleotides matching TRBD1. CDR1 is KGHSH, CDR2 LQKENI, per germline. V shed 8 bases, J shed 1 base, and the junction held 6 bases outside the gene matches. The CDR3 consists of 14 residues. The CDR3 DNA follows: TGTGCCAGCGTGCGAGACAGGGGCACAGATACGCAGTATTTT. This gives the protein CASVRDRGTDTQYF.

This chain uses TRBV7-2 with TRBJ1-1; D unclear. Per germline, CDR1 SGHTA and CDR2 FQGNSA. This CDR3 comprises 12 residues. With 5 bases removed from V and 3 bases from J, the gap between germline ends came to 7 bases. The CDR3 bases are TGTGCCAGCAGCGATCAGTACACTGAAGCTTTCTTT. Encoded protein: CASSDQYTEAFF.

The chain is built from TRBV9 and TRBJ1-3, with 9 nucleotides matching TRBD1. Per the germline V gene, CDR1 is SGDLS and CDR2 is YYNGEE. The CDR3 sequence is 15 residues long. The V and J ends lost 2 bases and 4 bases, in that order; junction bases with no gene match: 4. CDR3 protein: CASSVTGGAGNTIYF. The CDR3 DNA sequence: TGTGCCAGCAGCGTTACAGGGGGCGCCGGAAACACCATATATTTT.